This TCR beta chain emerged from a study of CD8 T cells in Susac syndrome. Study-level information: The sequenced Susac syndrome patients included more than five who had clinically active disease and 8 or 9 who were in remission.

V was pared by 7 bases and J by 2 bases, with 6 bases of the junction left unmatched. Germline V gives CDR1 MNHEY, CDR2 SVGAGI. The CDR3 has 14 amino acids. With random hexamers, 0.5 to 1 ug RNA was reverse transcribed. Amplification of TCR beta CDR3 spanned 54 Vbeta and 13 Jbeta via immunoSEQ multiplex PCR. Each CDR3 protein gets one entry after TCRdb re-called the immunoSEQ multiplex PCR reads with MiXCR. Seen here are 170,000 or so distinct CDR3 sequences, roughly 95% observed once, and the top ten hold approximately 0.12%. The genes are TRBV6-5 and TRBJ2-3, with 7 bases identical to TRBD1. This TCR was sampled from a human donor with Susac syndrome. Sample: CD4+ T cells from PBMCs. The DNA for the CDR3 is TGTGCCAGCAACTTGGACAGGTCCACAGATACGCAGTATTTT. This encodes CASNLDRSTDTQYF.